This entry describes one T cell receptor beta chain. Its target is not known. The data originate from a study of graft-versus-host responses after intestinal transplantation. Method: immunoSEQ multiplex PCR; TCRdb's copy keeps in-frame clones and lacks some. Of 25,000 to 35,000 clones listed, about 79% are singletons. The V gene lost 10 bases and the J gene lost 2 bases, with 13 bases spanning the gap. The CDR3 totals 13 residues. Germline loops: CDR1 MNHEY, CDR2 SMNVEV (reference sequence). The sequence was collected from a human donor who received an intestinal transplant. Sequencing used unstimulated CD8+ T cells sorted from spleen or lymph node cells, obtained before intestinal transplant. The rearrangement links TRBV27 to TRBJ2-3, with D possibly being TRBD2 (5 bases). Here the CDR3 reads CATLGLLTDTQYF. In nucleotides, the CDR3 is TGTGCCACCCTAGGACTCCTCACAGATACGCAGTATTTT.